These 17 T cell receptor beta chains originate from one sample sequenced in a study of post-analysis software for immune sequencing data. Study-level findings and limits: TRBV5-6, TRBV5-1 and TRBV20-1 belonged to a set of roughly 5 TRBV segments that were more frequent in patients than controls.

These receptors have no identified antigens. TCR beta cDNA libraries included unique molecular identifiers. Using its own MiXCR run on the PCR reads, TCRdb lists one record per CDR3 protein. The data contain some 800,000 distinct CDR3 sequences, about 45% of them singletons. Source material: blood. These receptors were taken from a girl aged 5 to 17 with multiple sclerosis.

This chain joins TRBV4-2 and TRBJ1-2; a possible D gene is TRBD1 (6 bases). This CDR3 is 18 amino acids long. V was cut by 0 bases and J by 2 bases, with 19 bases left in between. Germline V gene sequence: CDR1 LGHNA, CDR2 YNFKEQ. The CDR3 DNA reads as TGTGCCAGCAGCCAAGATTTGAGAAGGGGGGATCTCAACTATGGCTACACCTTC. Residues: CASSQDLRRGDLNYGYTF.

This clonotype was counted only a few times. This chain uses TRBV6-5 with TRBJ2-7; 7 bases map to TRBD1. This CDR3 contains 18 residues. Germline V CDR1 and CDR2: MNHEY, SVGAGI. Unmatched junction bases numbered 15, after V lost 0 bases and J lost 4 bases. The chain's CDR3 is CASSYSTGPRLRSYEQYF. The CDR3 nucleotides are TGTGCCAGCAGTTACTCGACAGGGCCAAGACTAAGGAGTTACGAGCAGTACTTC.

The chain carries TRBV20-1 and TRBJ2-5; TRBD2 matches 8 bases. The CDR3 is 15 amino acids. V was pared by 1 base and J by 4 bases, with 8 bases of the junction left unmatched. Germline loops: CDR1 DFQATT, CDR2 SNEGSKA (reference sequence). CDR3 sequence (DNA): TGCAGTGCTAGAGCTCCCGGGCTAGCGGGAGAGACCCAGTACTTC. This translates into CSARAPGLAGETQYF.

The V and J genes are TRBV7-8 and TRBJ2-1, with no clear D. The CDR3 is made up of 15 amino acids. Germline CDR1 reads SGHVS; CDR2 reads FQNEAQ. Trimming removed 5 bases from V and 3 bases from J, with 14 bases in between. CDR3 in amino acids: CASSPTEEFYNEQFF. DNA of the CDR3: TGTGCCAGCAGCCCGACCGAGGAGTTCTACAATGAGCAGTTCTTC. The variable domain in full, with the rest retrieved from reference TRBV7-8 and TRBJ2-1, is GAGVSQSPRYKVAKRGQDVALRCDPISGHVSLFWYQQALGQGPEFLTYFQNEAQLDKSGLPSDRFFAERPEGSVSTLKIQRTQQEDSAVYLCASSPTEEFYNEQFFGPGTRLTVL.

V is TRBV5-5 and J is TRBJ1-2; TRBD1 might be the D (6 bases). This CDR3 region has 17 residues. V was pared by 0 bases and J by 7 bases, with 22 bases between. Germline CDR1 is SGHKS and CDR2 is YYEKEE (reference sequence). Here the CDR3 reads CASSLAQPGAGVGGYTF. CDR3 DNA: TGTGCCAGCAGCTTGGCCCAGCCCGGGGCAGGGGTAGGTGGCTACACCTTC. Full variable domain (outside the CDR3, taken from reference TRBV5-5 and TRBJ1-2): DAGVTQSPTHLIKTRGQQVTLRCSPISGHKSVSWYQQVLGQGPQFIFQYYEKEERGRGNFPDRFSARQFPNYSSELNVNALLLGDSALYLCASSLAQPGAGVGGYTFGSGTRLTVV.

This chain joins TRBV29-1 and TRBJ2-3; D unclear. This CDR3 comprises 15 residues. CDR1 is SQVTM, CDR2 ANQGSEA, per germline. The V end was cut by 3 bases, the J end by 2 bases, with 15 bases between. In DNA, the CDR3 is TGCAGCGTTGACCCGATGGCCTTACCCACAGATACGCAGTATTTT. Translated: CSVDPMALPTDTQYF.

The chain has TRBV3-1 and TRBJ2-5; 7 nucleotides line up with TRBD2. Matching the DNA end better, TRBJ2-7 makes the J call doubtful. The CDR3 runs to 15 residues. CDR1 and CDR2 from the germline V gene are LGHDT and YNNKEL (reference sequence). CDR3 amino acids: CASSQDGAGEDEQYF. The CDR3 DNA follows: TGTGCCAGCAGCCAAGACGGGGCGGGAGAGGACGAGCAGTACTTC.

This clonotype was seen a handful of times. The chain couples TRBV12-3 or TRBV12-4 to TRBJ1-2; weak D call: TRBD1 (6 bases). V lost 6 bases and J 4 bases, leaving 12 bases between the germline ends. This CDR3 region has 13 residues. The CDR3 region has the DNA TGTGCCAGCAGGGGGGGCTACGGCTATGGCTACACCTTC. It encodes CASRGGYGYGYTF.

This clonotype has a handful of counts. In DNA form, the CDR3 reads TGTGCCAGCAGCTTAGGTTTTCTGGCGGGGACAGGGGCAGGGGAGCAGTACTTC. It encodes CASSLGFLAGTGAGEQYF. V gene TRBV11-2 combines with J gene TRBJ2-7, with 10 bases identical to TRBD1. V was clipped by 1 base and J by 7 bases; unmatched bases: 16. In germline, CDR1 is SGHAT, CDR2 FQNNGV. This CDR3 is built from 18 residues.

This clonotype appeared a few times. The chain couples TRBV28 to TRBJ2-5, with a tentative D call TRBD1 (5 bases). TRBJ2-7 matches the DNA end more closely, so the J call is doubtful. Germline CDR1 is MDHEN and CDR2 is SYDVKM. The CDR3 spans 16 residues. The CDR3 bases are TGTGCCAGCAGCCGTCCCCTGCAGGGAAGGGGTCTCGAGCAGTACTTC. This sequence encodes CASSRPLQGRGLEQYF.

This clonotype has only a few counts. The chain has TRBV7-8 and TRBJ2-1; 9 nucleotides match TRBD2. V trimming: 2 bases; J trimming: 4 bases; junction bases outside the gene matches: 6. CDR1 and CDR2 (germline): SGHVS, FQNEAQ. The length of the CDR3 is 16 residues. The CDR3 protein is CASSLYAGGGYNEQFF. The DNA of the CDR3 is TGTGCCAGCAGCTTATATGCGGGAGGGGGGTACAATGAGCAGTTCTTC.

V usage is TRBV7-3 and J usage is TRBJ2-7; 10 bases align to TRBD2. V lost 5 bases and J lost 2; bases outside the gene matches: 21. CDR1 and CDR2 (germline): SGHTA, FQGTGA. CDR3 length: 20 residues. The CDR3 DNA reads TGTGCCAGCAGCCCAAGGAGTTCTAGCGGGAGCTACCGGGTCCCCTACGAGCAGTACTTC. Protein sequence: CASSPRSSSGSYRVPYEQYF.

In the case of this clonotype: Being one base from a much bigger clone, this may be a read error. The V call is TRBV18, the J call TRBJ2-4; 8 bases align to TRBD1. The germline gives CDR1 KGHSH, CDR2 LQKENI. This CDR3 is 14 amino acids long. CDR3: CASSPGTGPTEQCF. The CDR3 region has the DNA TGTGCCAGCTCACCGGGGACAGGACCTACTGAGCAGTGCTTC. Full variable domain (rest looked up from reference TRBV18 and TRBJ2-4): NAGVMQNPRHLVRRRGQEARLRCSPMKGHSHVYWYRQLPEEGLKFMVYLQKENIIDESGMPKERFSAEFPKEGPSILRIQQVVRGDSAAYFCASSPGTGPTEQCFGAGTRLSVL.

Note on this clonotype: A read error may produce the germline difference seen at one junction end. The rearrangement uses TRBV5-1 and TRBJ1-1; D remains unclear. This CDR3 region has 13 residues. CDR1 SGHRS and CDR2 YFSETQ come from the germline V gene. The CDR3 bases are TGTGCCAGCAGTTCCGATCCGAACACTGAAGCTTTCTTT. Translation: CASSSDPNTEAFF.

As DNA, the CDR3 is TGTGCCAGCAGTTTACCGGGGGGGTCCTACGAGCAGTACTTC. Translated: CASSLPGGSYEQYF. V is TRBV28 and J is TRBJ2-7; 8 bases agree with TRBD2. This CDR3 spans 14 amino acids. Trimming at V came to 2 bases and at J to 1 base, leaving 1 base not matched to a gene. CDR1 and CDR2 (germline): MDHEN, SYDVKM.

J is TRBJ2-5 and V is TRBV20-1; 14 positions agree with TRBD2. Germline values: CDR1 DFQATT, CDR2 SNEGSKA (reference sequence). V lost 1 base and J lost 5; bases outside the gene matches: 6. The CDR3 contains 16 residues. In DNA form, the CDR3 reads TGCAGTGCTAGAGGTGGACTAGCGGGAGGTCGGGAGACCCAGTACTTC. Translation: CSARGGLAGGRETQYF.

This clonotype has more than one count but fewer than ten. This chain connects TRBV12-3 or TRBV12-4 to TRBJ2-7; 10 bases align to TRBD2. The CDR3 is made up of 13 amino acids. V lost 9 bases, J lost 3 bases, and 5 bases stayed unmatched. The CDR3 DNA sequence: TGTGCCAGTTTCCTAGCGGGAGACTACGAGCAGTACTTC. It yields the protein CASFLAGDYEQYF.